Here is one T cell receptor (beta chain) with its context. In the study's own analysis: Estimation of nucleated cell counts was performed using reference gene primer amplification. Produced via immunoSEQ multiplex PCR; TCRdb's table is partial and in-frame only. That table furnishes V, J and clone size, whereas the DNA furnished D and trimming. In the table there are hundreds of thousands of clones, 80% of which are singletons. The record originates from a study of blood T cell repertoires in COVID-19. About the research overall: From the United States, Italy and Spain came samples of acute and convalescent COVID-19. From T cells, B-cell-depleted T cells, or PBMCs came the material, which was cDNA or gDNA.

Recruits, aged roughly 18 to 95 years, lived in about two dozen US areas. CDR1 is MNHEY, CDR2 SMNVEV, per germline (reference sequence). Trimming took 6 bases from V and 0 from J, leaving 9 bases between them. CDR3 length: 15 amino acids. The chain uses TRBV27 and TRBJ1-6, with D uncertain. The specimen sequenced was PBMCs or T cells enriched from blood (not recorded which). The sequence was obtained from a man aged 25 to 45 with acute COVID-19. The CDR3 protein is CASRSPSSYNSPLHF. The DNA for the CDR3 is TGTGCCAGCAGGTCCCCGAGCTCCTATAATTCACCCCTCCACTTT.